This T cell receptor (beta chain) was sequenced for a study of T cells in Graves' hyperthyroidism and ophthalmopathy. This CDR3 is 15 amino acids long. V lost 6 bases and J 1 base, leaving 16 bases between the germline ends. The V gene's germline CDR1 is SEHNR and CDR2 FQNEAQ (reference sequence). The investigators amplified TCR beta CDR3 regions from RNA transcripts. First-round RT-PCR with HTBI primers amplified the TCR CDR3 region. In TCRdb, the multiplex PCR reads were re-called with MiXCR into one record per CDR3 protein. The sample lists 500,000 or so distinct CDR3 sequences; 15% to 20% were seen once. Findings of the study overall: Blood shared most expanded thyroid clonotypes above 0.001. Using 13 V-J features, a model discriminated ophthalmopathy from stable hyperthyroidism.

Exclusion of a patient resulted from uncontrolled infection, other autoimmune disease, pregnancy or lactation. Cells are PBMCs isolated from approximately 9.2 ml of fresh blood. There are many counts of this clonotype. Its target is not known. The receptor was isolated from a woman aged 18-35 years with Graves' ophthalmopathy. The V call is TRBV7-9, the J call TRBJ2-7; the D gene is possibly TRBD2 (6 bases). The sequenced material came from blood. CDR3 residues: CASSSSRGTSYEQYF. In nucleotides, the CDR3 is TGTGCCAGCAGTTCCAGCCGGGGGACTTCCTACGAGCAGTACTTC.